This T cell receptor beta chain was observed in a study of cytomegalovirus exposure and HLA in healthy donors. Between the trimmed V and J ends, which lost 6 bases and 1 base, there was a span of 9 bases. The CDR3 contains 14 residues. Germline lookup yields CDR1 MGHDK and CDR2 SYGVNS. This PCR relied on a set of 60 Vbeta primers and 13 Jbeta primers. The table came from immunoSEQ multiplex PCR; TCRdb's copy has only in-frame clones and leaves some out. The data hold nearly 200,000 clones, with 75% to 80% observed a single time. Sequenced material: PBMCs. The chain is built from TRBV25-1 and TRBJ2-2; the D gene is possibly TRBD1 (6 bases). The receptor was derived from a woman in her twenties or thirties in good health and CMV-seropositive. CDR3 in amino acids: CASRPTGNTGELFF. CDR3 bases: TGTGCCAGCAGGCCGACAGGGAACACCGGGGAGCTGTTTTTT.